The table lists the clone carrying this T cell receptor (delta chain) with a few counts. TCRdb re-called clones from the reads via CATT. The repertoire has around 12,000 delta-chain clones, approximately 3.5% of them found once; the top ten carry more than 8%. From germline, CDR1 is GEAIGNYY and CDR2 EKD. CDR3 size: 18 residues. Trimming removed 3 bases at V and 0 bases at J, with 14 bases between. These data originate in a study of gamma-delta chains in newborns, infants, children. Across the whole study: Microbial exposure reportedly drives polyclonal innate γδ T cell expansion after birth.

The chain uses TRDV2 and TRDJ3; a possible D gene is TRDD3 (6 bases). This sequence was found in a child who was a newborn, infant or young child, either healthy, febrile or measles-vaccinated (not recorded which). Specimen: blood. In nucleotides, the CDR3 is TGTGCCTGTGACCCTACTGGGCGAAGCTCCTGGGACACCCGACAGATGTTTTTC. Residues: CACDPTGRSSWDTRQMFF.